This TCR beta chain was identified during a study of cytomegalovirus exposure and HLA in healthy donors. At the level of the study: When 300 to 400 donors were genotyped, 81% of them were found to fall in the Caucasian-associated ancestry cluster. Overall study findings and caveats: Some segments of the V type, notably TRBV6-2 and TRBV6-3, were excluded as indistinguishable. About 87% or about 30% of the time was how often most TCR beta V segments were productive, according to an earlier analysis.

There are 14 residues in the CDR3. Germline V gene lookup returns CDR1 KGHSH and CDR2 LQKENI. Trimming stripped 5 bases from V and 4 bases from J, with 14 bases between. Details on this clone: Antigen unknown.

The PCR contained 60 Vbeta and 13 Jbeta primers. Only in-frame clones appear in the TCRdb table, and some are missing; sequencing was by immunoSEQ multiplex PCR. The data show 150,000 to 200,000 clones, 84% seen once. The genes are TRBV18 and TRBJ1-2; D remains unclear. The clonotype was recovered from a man aged 50-60 years in good health and CMV-seropositive. Sequencing was performed on PBMCs. Written as DNA, the CDR3 is TGTGCCAGCTCATCCACACCGATTACCTATGGCTACACCTTC. Translation gives CASSSTPITYGYTF.